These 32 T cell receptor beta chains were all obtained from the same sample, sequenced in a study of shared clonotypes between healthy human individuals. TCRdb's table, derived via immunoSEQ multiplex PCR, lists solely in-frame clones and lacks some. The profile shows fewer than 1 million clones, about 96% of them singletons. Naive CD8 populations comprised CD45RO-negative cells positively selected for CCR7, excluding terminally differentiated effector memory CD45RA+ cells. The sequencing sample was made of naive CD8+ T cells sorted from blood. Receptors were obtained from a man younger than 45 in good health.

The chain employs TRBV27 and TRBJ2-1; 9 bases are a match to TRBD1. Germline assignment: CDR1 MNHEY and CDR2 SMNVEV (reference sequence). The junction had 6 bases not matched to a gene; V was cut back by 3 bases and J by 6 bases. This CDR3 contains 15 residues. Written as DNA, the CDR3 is TGTGCCAGCAGTTTGGAACAGGGGGCGGGCAATGAGCAGTTCTTC. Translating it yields CASSLEQGAGNEQFF.

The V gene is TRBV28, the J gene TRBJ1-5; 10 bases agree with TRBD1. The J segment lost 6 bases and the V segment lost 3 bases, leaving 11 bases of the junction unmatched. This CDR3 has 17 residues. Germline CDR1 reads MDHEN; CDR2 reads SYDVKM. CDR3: CASSFPGTGDESQPQHF. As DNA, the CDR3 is TGTGCCAGCAGTTTCCCCGGGACAGGGGATGAAAGTCAGCCCCAGCATTTT.

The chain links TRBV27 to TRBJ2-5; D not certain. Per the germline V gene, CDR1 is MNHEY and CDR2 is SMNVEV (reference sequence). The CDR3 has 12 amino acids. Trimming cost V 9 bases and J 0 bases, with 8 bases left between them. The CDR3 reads CASGYYQETQYF. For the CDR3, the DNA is TGTGCCAGTGGGTATTACCAAGAGACCCAGTACTTC.

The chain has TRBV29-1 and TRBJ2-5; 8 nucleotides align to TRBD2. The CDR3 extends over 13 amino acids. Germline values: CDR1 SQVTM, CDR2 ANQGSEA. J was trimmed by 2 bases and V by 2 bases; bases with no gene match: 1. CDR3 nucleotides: TGCAGCGTTGAACTAGCGGGTCAAGAGACCCAGTACTTC. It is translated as CSVELAGQETQYF.

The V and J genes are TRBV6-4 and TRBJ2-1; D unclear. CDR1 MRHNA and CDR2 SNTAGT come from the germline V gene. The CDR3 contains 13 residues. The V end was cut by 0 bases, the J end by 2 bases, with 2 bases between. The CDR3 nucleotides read TGTGCCAGCAGTGACTCCCCCTACAATGAGCAGTTCTTC. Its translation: CASSDSPYNEQFF.

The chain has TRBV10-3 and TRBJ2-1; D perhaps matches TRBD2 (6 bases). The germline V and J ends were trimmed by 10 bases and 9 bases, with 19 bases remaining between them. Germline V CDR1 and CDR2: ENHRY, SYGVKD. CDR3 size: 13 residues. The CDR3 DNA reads TGTGCCACCGGGAGAGGGGTGGGTGGTGAGCAGTTCTTC. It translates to CATGRGVGGEQFF.

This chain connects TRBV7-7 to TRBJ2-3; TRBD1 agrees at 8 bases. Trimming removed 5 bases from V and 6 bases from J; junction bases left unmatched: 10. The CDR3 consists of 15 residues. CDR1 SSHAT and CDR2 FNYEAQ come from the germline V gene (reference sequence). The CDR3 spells CASSEGTGSLDTQYF. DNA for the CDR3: TGTGCCAGCAGCGAAGGGACAGGAAGCTTGGATACGCAGTATTTT.

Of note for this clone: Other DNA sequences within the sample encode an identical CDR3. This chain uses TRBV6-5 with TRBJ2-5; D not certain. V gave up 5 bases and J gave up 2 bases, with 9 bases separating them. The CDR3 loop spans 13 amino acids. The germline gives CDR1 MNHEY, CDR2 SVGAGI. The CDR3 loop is CASSGRSQETQYF. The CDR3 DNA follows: TGTGCCAGCAGTGGAAGATCTCAAGAGACCCAGTACTTC.

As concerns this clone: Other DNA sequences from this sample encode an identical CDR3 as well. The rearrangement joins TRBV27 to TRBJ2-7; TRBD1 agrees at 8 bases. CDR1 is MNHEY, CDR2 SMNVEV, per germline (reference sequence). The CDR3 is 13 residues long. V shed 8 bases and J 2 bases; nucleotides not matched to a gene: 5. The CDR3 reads CASSDRVTYEQYF. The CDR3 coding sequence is TGTGCCAGCTCGGACAGGGTGACCTACGAGCAGTACTTC.

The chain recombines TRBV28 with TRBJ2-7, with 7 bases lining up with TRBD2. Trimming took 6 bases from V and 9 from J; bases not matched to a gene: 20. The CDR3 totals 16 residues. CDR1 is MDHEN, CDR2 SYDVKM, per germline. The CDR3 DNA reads TGTGCCAGCAGCCAAGATTCCGGGACTACTCGTAAGGTGCAGTACTTC. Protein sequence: CASSQDSGTTRKVQYF.

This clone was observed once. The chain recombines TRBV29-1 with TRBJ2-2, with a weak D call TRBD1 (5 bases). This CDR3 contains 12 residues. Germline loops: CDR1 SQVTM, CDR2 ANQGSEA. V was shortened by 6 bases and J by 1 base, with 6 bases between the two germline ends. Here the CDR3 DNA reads TGCAGCGTCCAGGGGAACACCGGGGAGCTGTTTTTT. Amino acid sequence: CSVQGNTGELFF.

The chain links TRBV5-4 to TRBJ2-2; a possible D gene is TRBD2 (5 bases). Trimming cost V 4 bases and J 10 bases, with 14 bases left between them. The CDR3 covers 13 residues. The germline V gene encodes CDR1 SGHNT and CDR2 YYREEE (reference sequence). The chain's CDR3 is CASSAGVSEELFF. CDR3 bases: TGTGCCAGCAGCGCCGGGGTGTCGGAGGAGCTGTTTTTT.

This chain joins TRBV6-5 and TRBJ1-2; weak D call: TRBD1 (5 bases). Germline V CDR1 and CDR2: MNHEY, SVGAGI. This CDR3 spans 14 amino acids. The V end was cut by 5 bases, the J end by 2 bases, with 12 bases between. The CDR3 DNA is TGTGCCAGCAGTCCACGACAGTTCAACTATGGCTACACCTTC. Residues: CASSPRQFNYGYTF.

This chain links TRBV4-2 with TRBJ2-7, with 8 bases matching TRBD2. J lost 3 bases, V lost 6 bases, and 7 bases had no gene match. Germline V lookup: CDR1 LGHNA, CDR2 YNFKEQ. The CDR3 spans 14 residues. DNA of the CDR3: TGTGCCAGCAGTCCAGTTGCGGGAGGCTACGAGCAGTACTTC. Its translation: CASSPVAGGYEQYF.

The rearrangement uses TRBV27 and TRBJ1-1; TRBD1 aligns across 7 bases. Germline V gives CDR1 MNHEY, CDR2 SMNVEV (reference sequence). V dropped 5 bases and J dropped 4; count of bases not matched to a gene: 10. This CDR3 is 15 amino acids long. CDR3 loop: CASSLGQASLTEAFF. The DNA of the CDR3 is TGTGCCAGCAGTCTCGGACAGGCCAGTCTCACTGAAGCTTTCTTT.

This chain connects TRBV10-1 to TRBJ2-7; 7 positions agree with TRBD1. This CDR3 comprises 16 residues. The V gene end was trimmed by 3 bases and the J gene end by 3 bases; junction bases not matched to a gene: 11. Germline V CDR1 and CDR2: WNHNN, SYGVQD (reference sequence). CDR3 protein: CASSDRLGQQGYEQYF. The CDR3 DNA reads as TGCGCCAGCAGTGATCGCTTGGGACAGCAGGGCTACGAGCAGTACTTC.

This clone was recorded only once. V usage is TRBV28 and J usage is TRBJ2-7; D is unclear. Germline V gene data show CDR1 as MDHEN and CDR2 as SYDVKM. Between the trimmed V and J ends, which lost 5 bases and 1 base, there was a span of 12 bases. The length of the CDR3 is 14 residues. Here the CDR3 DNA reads TGTGCCAGCAGTAGGTCTAACGCTTCCTACGAGCAGTACTTC. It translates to CASSRSNASYEQYF. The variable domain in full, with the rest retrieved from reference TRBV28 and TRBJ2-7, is DVKVTQSSRYLVKRTGEKVFLECVQDMDHENMFWYRQDPGLGLRLIYFSYDVKMKEKGDIPEGYSVSREKKERFSLILESASTNQTSMYLCASSRSNASYEQYFGPGTRLTVT.

This CDR3 reads CASSGIAGGPGELFF. In DNA form, the CDR3 reads TGTGCCAGCAGTGGGATAGCGGGAGGACCCGGGGAGCTGTTTTTT. J is TRBJ2-2 and V is TRBV25-1, with 10 bases aligning to TRBD2. The length of the CDR3 is 15 residues. J lost 6 bases, V lost 4 bases, and 5 bases had no gene match. In germline, CDR1 is MGHDK, CDR2 SYGVNS.

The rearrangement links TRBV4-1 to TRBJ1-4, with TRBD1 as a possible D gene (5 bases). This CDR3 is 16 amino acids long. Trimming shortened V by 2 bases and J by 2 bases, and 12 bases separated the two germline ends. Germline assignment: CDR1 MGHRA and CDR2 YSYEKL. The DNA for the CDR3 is TGCGCCAGCAGCCAACAGGGAATTGGGACTAATGAAAAACTGTTTTTT. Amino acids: CASSQQGIGTNEKLFF.

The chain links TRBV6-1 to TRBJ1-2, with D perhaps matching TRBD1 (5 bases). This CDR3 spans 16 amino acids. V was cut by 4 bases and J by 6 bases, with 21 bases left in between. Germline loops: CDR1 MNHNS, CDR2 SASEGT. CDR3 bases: TGTGCCAGCAGTGGTCCCCGGGGAGGGGACTCTAATGGCTACACCTTC. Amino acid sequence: CASSGPRGGDSNGYTF.

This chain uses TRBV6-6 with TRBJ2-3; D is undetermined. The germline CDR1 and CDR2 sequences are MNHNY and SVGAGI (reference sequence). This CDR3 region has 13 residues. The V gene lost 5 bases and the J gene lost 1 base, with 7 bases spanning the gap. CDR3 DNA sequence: TGTGCCAGCAGTCCCTCCCGCACAGATACGCAGTATTTT. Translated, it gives CASSPSRTDTQYF.

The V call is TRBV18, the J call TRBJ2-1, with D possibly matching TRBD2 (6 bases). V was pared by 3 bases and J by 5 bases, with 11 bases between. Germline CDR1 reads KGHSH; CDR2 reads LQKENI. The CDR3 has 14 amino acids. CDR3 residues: CASSPSGGNNEQFF. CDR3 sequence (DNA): TGTGCCAGCTCACCCAGCGGAGGGAACAATGAGCAGTTCTTC. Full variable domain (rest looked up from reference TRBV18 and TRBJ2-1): NAGVMQNPRHLVRRRGQEARLRCSPMKGHSHVYWYRQLPEEGLKFMVYLQKENIIDESGMPKERFSAEFPKEGPSILRIQQVVRGDSAAYFCASSPSGGNNEQFFGPGTRLTVL.

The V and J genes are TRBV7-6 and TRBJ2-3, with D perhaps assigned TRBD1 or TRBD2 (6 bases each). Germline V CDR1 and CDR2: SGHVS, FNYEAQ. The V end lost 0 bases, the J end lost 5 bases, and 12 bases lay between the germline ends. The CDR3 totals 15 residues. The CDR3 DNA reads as TGTGCCAGCAGCTTAGCAGGGGGGATGGGAGATACGCAGTATTTT. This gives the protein CASSLAGGMGDTQYF.

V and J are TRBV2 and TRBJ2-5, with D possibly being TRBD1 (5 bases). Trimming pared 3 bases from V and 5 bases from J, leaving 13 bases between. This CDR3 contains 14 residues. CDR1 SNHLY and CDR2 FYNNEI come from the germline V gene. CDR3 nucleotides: TGTGCCAGCAGTGAGGGGCCCCTTGGGGAGACCCAGTACTTC. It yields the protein CASSEGPLGETQYF. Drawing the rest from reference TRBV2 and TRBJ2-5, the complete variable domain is EPEVTQTPSHQVTQMGQEVILRCVPISNHLYFYWYRQILGQKVEFLVSFYNNEISEKSEIFDDQFSVERPDGSNFTLKIRSTKLEDSAMYFCASSEGPLGETQYFGPGTRLLVL.

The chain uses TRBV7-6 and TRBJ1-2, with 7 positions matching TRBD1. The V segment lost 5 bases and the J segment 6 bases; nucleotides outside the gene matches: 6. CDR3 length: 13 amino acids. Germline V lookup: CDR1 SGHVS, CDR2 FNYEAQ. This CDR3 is CASSRTGADGYTF. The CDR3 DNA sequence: TGTGCCAGCAGCCGGACAGGTGCGGATGGCTACACCTTC.

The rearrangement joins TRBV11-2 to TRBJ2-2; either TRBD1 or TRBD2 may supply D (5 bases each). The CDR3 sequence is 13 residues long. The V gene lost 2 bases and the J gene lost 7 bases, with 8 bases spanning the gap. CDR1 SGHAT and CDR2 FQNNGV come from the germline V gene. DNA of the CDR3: TGTGCCAGCAGCTTAACGAGGGGCGGGGAGCTGTTTTTT. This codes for CASSLTRGGELFF.

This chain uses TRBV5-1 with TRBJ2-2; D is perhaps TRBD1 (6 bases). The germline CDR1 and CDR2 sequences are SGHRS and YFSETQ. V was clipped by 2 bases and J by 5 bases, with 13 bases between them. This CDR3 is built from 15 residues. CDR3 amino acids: CASSLTGTGTGELFF. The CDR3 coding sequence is TGCGCCAGCAGCTTAACAGGGACGGGGACCGGGGAGCTGTTTTTT. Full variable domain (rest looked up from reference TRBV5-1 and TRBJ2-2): KAGVTQTPRYLIKTRGQQVTLSCSPISGHRSVSWYQQTPGQGLQFLFEYFSETQRNKGNFPGRFSGRQFSNSRSEMNVSTLELGDSALYLCASSLTGTGTGELFFGEGSRLTVL.

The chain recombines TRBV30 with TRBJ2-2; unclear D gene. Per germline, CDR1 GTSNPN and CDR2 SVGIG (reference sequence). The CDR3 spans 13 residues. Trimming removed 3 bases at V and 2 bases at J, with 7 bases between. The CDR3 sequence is CAWSIDNTGELFF. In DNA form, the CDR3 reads TGTGCCTGGAGCATTGACAACACCGGGGAGCTGTTTTTT.

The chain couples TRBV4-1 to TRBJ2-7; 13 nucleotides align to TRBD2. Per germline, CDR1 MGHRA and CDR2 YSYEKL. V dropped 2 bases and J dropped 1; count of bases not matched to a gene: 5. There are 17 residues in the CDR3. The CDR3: CASSQRTSGRSSYEQYF. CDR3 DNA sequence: TGCGCCAGCAGCCAACGGACTAGCGGGAGATCATCCTACGAGCAGTACTTC.

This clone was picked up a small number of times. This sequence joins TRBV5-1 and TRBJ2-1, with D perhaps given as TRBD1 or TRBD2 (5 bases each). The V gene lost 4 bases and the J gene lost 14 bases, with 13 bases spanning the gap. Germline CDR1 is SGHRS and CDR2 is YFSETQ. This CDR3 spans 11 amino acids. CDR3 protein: CASSGDGMKFF. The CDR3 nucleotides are TGCGCCAGCAGCGGGGACGGCATGAAGTTCTTC.

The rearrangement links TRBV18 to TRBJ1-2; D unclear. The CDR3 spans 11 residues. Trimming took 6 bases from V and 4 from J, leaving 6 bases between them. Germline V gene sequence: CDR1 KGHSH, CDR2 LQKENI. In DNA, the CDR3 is TGTGCCAGCTCTCTCCCCTATGGCTACACCTTC. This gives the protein CASSLPYGYTF.

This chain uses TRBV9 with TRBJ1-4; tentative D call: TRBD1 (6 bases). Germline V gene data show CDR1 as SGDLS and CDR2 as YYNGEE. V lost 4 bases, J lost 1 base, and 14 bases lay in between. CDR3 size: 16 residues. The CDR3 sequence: CASSPTGTLTNEKLFF. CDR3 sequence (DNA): TGTGCCAGCAGCCCTACAGGGACCCTAACTAATGAAAAACTGTTTTTT.